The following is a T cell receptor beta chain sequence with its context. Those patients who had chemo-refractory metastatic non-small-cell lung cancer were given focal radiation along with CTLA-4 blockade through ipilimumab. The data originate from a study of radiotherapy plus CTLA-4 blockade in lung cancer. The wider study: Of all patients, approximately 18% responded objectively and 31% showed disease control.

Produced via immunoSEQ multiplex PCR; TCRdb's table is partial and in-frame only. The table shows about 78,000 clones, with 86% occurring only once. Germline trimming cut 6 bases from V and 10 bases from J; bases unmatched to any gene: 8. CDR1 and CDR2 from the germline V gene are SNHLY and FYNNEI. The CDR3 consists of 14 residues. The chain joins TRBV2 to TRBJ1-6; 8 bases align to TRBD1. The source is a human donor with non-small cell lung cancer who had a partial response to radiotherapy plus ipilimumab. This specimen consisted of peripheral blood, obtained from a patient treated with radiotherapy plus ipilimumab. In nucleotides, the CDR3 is TGTGCCAGCAGACAACAGGGGGTTCAATCACCCCTCCACTTT. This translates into CASRQQGVQSPLHF.